This T cell receptor beta chain emerged from a study of blood T cell repertoires in COVID-19. Profiled with immunoSEQ multiplex PCR; TCRdb holds only in-frame clones, not every one. The sample consists of about 210,000 clones, around 83% of them appearing once. This clone has more than one count but fewer than ten. The specimen was PBMCs or T cells enriched from blood (not recorded which). This receptor was obtained from a woman between 40 and 55 years old in a cohort exposed to, infected with or recovered from COVID-19 (not recorded which).

Here the CDR3 DNA reads TGTGCCATCAGTGAGGGGGCAGGGGCAGGGAATTCACCCCTCCACTTT. This encodes CAISEGAGAGNSPLHF. This sequence joins TRBV10-3 and TRBJ1-6; a weak D match, TRBD1 (6 bases). Germline values: CDR1 ENHRY, CDR2 SYGVKD. V dropped 2 bases and J dropped 7 bases, with 15 bases sitting between them. The CDR3 extends over 16 amino acids.